The 15 T cell receptor beta chains below all came from one sample that was sequenced in a study of blood T cells in healthy people across ages. Through a sample-barcoded 5' primer and a J-beta primer mix, a second PCR was run for roughly 6 to 11 cycles. Using its own MiXCR run on the 5' RACE reads, TCRdb lists one record per CDR3 protein. The sample contains some 930,000 distinct CDR3 sequences, 29% of which appear only once. This sample was also put to use in a study of T cells of mothers and their children.

The sequenced sample was blood. These receptors all stem from a woman between 35 and 50 years old in good health.

This clonotype was counted many times. This rearrangement joins TRBV12-3 or TRBV12-4 to TRBJ2-7, with 7 bases fitting TRBD2. The length of the CDR3 is 13 residues. The V segment lost 8 bases and the J segment 0 bases; nucleotides outside the gene matches: 4. The CDR3, as DNA: TGTGCCAGCCGGGAGGCGGGCTCCTACGAGCAGTACTTC. This gives the protein CASREAGSYEQYF.

The chain carries TRBV12-3 or TRBV12-4 and TRBJ2-2; 11 bases are a match to TRBD2. The CDR3 has 18 amino acids. Losses at the gene ends were 6 bases for V and 5 bases for J; bases not matched to a gene: 14. CDR3 amino acids: CASSLVSLAGGRTGELFF. CDR3 bases: TGTGCCAGCAGCCTCGTGTCCCTAGCGGGGGGAAGGACCGGGGAGCTGTTTTTT.

This clonotype was recorded a few times. J is TRBJ1-2 and V is TRBV5-1; TRBD1 might be the D (5 bases). Germline CDR1 is SGHRS and CDR2 is YFSETQ. V lost 0 bases, J lost 8 bases, and 20 bases lay in between. This CDR3 is built from 16 residues. CDR3 protein: CASSLDIVQGLGGYTF. In DNA form, the CDR3 reads TGCGCCAGCAGCTTGGATATCGTCCAGGGTCTCGGGGGCTACACCTTC.

This clonotype was observed a handful of times. The rearrangement uses TRBV29-1 and TRBJ1-5; tentative D call: TRBD1 (5 bases). CDR3 length: 13 residues. V was shortened by 7 bases and J by 4 bases, with 14 bases between the two germline ends. Per the germline V gene, CDR1 is SQVTM and CDR2 is ANQGSEA. CDR3 sequence: CSAIGGGNQPQHF. CDR3 DNA: TGCAGCGCCATTGGCGGGGGGAATCAGCCCCAGCATTTT.

This clonotype came up a few times. This chain connects TRBV12-3 or TRBV12-4 to TRBJ1-6; D is undetermined. The CDR3 spans 13 residues. Between the trimmed V and J ends, which lost 8 bases and 10 bases, there was a span of 15 bases. CDR3 sequence (DNA): TGTGCCAGCGGACTAAATTCGGGGTCACCCCTCCACTTT. Its translation: CASGLNSGSPLHF.

The table lists this clonotype with a few counts. V gene TRBV27 combines with J gene TRBJ1-6; D gene uncertain. This CDR3 contains 16 residues. Trimming took off 0 bases at V and 9 bases at J, with 15 bases between the two ends. Germline CDR1 reads MNHEY; CDR2 reads SMNVEV (reference sequence). CDR3: CASSLSNSGARSPLHF. The CDR3, as DNA: TGTGCCAGCAGTTTATCAAATTCGGGTGCTCGTTCACCCCTCCACTTT.

This clonotype was observed at least ten times. The rearrangement uses TRBV20-1 and TRBJ2-5, with TRBD2 matching 15 bases. The germline V gene has CDR1 DFQATT and CDR2 SNEGSKA (reference sequence). Trimming removed 0 bases from V and 4 bases from J; junction bases left unmatched: 3. The CDR3 length is 16 residues. The CDR3 DNA is TGCAGTGCTAGAGACCGGGGACTAGCGGGGGGAGAGACCCAGTACTTC. Translating it yields CSARDRGLAGGETQYF.

The chain employs TRBV4-3 and TRBJ1-3; D gene uncertain. V dropped 0 bases and J dropped 0 bases, with 9 bases sitting between them. CDR1 LGHNA and CDR2 YSLEER come from the germline V gene. The CDR3 has 16 amino acids. This CDR3 reads CASSQDRLNSGNTIYF. DNA of the CDR3: TGCGCCAGCAGCCAAGATAGACTGAACTCTGGAAACACCATATATTTT.

The rearrangement joins TRBV10-3 to TRBJ2-3; 7 bases are shared with TRBD1. With 3 bases clipped from V and 1 base from J, the junction kept 4 bases outside the gene matches. This CDR3 contains 15 residues. CDR1 ENHRY and CDR2 SYGVKD come from the germline V gene. DNA of the CDR3: TGTGCCATCAGTGAAAGGGGGCCCCGCACAGATACGCAGTATTTT. This codes for CAISERGPRTDTQYF.

This sequence joins TRBV7-2 and TRBJ1-1; D call uncertain. The CDR3 is 10 residues long. Germline V lookup: CDR1 SGHTA, CDR2 FQGNSA. The CDR3 spells CADVSVEAFF. CDR3 in DNA: TGTGCTGACGTTTCGGTTGAAGCTTTCTTT. The whole variable domain, filled in from reference TRBV7-2 and TRBJ1-1, reads GAGVSQSPSNKVTEKGKDVELRCDPISGHTALYWYRQSLGQGLEFLIYFQGNSAPDKSGLPSDRFSAERTGGSVSTLTIQRTQQEDSAVYLCADVSVEAFFGQGTRLTVV.

The chain is built from TRBV6-1 and TRBJ2-7; TRBD1 agrees at 8 bases. Germline CDR1 reads MNHNS; CDR2 reads SASEGT. Unmatched junction bases numbered 12, after V lost 5 bases and J lost 3 bases. CDR3 length equals 16 residues. CDR3 in amino acids: CASSNTAQGAGYEQYF. The CDR3 region has the DNA TGTGCCAGCAGTAATACAGCCCAGGGGGCCGGCTACGAGCAGTACTTC.

The table lists this clonotype with many counts. This chain links TRBV10-3 with TRBJ2-7; 8 positions match TRBD2. The V gene end was trimmed by 7 bases and the J gene end by 4 bases; junction bases not matched to a gene: 6. CDR3 length: 13 residues. From germline, CDR1 is ENHRY and CDR2 SYGVKD. The CDR3 nucleotides are TGTGCCATCAAGGGGACTAGTAGTTACGAGCAGTACTTC. Its protein is CAIKGTSSYEQYF.

This clonotype was recorded many times. This sequence may be a read error, since a much larger clone differs from it by one base. The rearrangement uses TRBV29-1 and TRBJ2-7; possible D gene TRBD2, 5 bases. Trimming pared 3 bases from V and 5 bases from J, leaving 11 bases between. Germline CDR1 reads SQVTM; CDR2 reads ANQGSEA. The CDR3 length is 12 residues. CDR3 protein: CSVEEGSHEQYF. In DNA, the CDR3 is TGCAGCGTTGAGGAAGGGAGCCACGAGCAGTACTTC.

This clonotype was seen at least ten times. The J gene is TRBJ2-7, the V gene TRBV4-3; 10 bases agree with TRBD2. Germline values: CDR1 LGHNA, CDR2 YSLEER. CDR3 length: 15 amino acids. J lost 4 bases, V lost 4 bases, and 7 bases had no gene match. As DNA, the CDR3 is TGCGCCAGCAGCCCCGGGGGTAGCGGGGGGTACGAGCAGTACTTC. Amino acid sequence: CASSPGGSGGYEQYF.

This clonotype was observed a few times. The V and J genes are TRBV6-5 and TRBJ2-3; 7 bases align to TRBD2. CDR1 is MNHEY and CDR2 is SVGAGI in the germline V gene. With 0 bases clipped from V and 3 bases from J, the junction kept 9 bases outside the gene matches. This CDR3 is built from 17 residues. The CDR3 is CASSYSSWGGWTDTQYF. CDR3 DNA sequence: TGTGCCAGCAGTTACTCGTCTTGGGGGGGTTGGACAGATACGCAGTATTTT.